This T cell receptor (beta chain) was sequenced for a study of glioma-infiltrating T cells. Study results and limitations: Signature shared blood CDR3 motifs were enriched in low-divergence and depleted in high-divergence patients.

A word on this clonotype: The antigen is unknown.

Amplification of TCR alpha and beta CDR3 regions from RNA used iRepertoire nested multiplex PCR. TCRdb ran MiXCR on the multiplex PCR reads and lists one entry per CDR3 protein. This table holds a few hundred thousand distinct CDR3 sequences, 41% found once. V lost 6 bases and J lost 1; bases outside the gene matches: 12. The CDR3 consists of 17 residues. Germline V CDR1 and CDR2: SGHTA, FQGTGA. The sample was glioma tissue, nonneoplastic brain tissue, or PBMCs (not recorded which). The receptor was isolated from a human donor with low-grade glioma or glioblastoma, undergoing nonglioma brain surgery, or in good health (not recorded which). The chain carries TRBV7-3 and TRBJ2-3, with 8 bases fitting TRBD2. The CDR3 coding sequence is TGTGCCAGCAGTAATACCCGGAGCGGGAGTGGCACAGATACGCAGTATTTT. Translating gives CASSNTRSGSGTDTQYF. The variable domain in full, with the rest retrieved from reference TRBV7-3 and TRBJ2-3, is GAGVSQTPSNKVTEKGKYVELRCDPISGHTALYWYRQSLGQGPEFLIYFQGTGAADDSGLPNDRFFAVRPEGSVSTLKIQRTERGDSAVYLCASSNTRSGSGTDTQYFGPGTRLTVL.